Listed below are T cell receptor beta chains from one sample, sequenced in a study of blood T cell repertoires in COVID-19. Sequencing used immunoSEQ multiplex PCR; TCRdb keeps in-frame clones, though not all of them. The sample lists over 130,000 clones, roughly 88% occurring once. Sample: peripheral blood. All receptors derive from a human donor in a cohort sampled during active COVID-19. CDR3s include the opening cysteine and the closing phenylalanine or tryptophan. D genes are given only for firm matches. Clone size, where shown, is once, few, many, or a class for clones that have expanded.

abundance	j_gene	d_gene	v_gene	CDR3nt	CDR3aa
NA	TRBJ2-7	NA	TRBV3-1/TRBV3-2	TGTGCCAGCAGCCACCCGGACTGGGCCGAGCAGTACTTC	CASSHPDWAEQYF
NA	TRBJ1-5	NA	TRBV30	TGTGCCTGGAGTCTGCAGGGCGGACAGCCCCAGCATTTT	CAWSLQGGQPQHF
NA	TRBJ2-7	TRBD1	TRBV18	TGTGCCAGCTCACCACGGGACAGCGGCGAGCAGTACTTC	CASSPRDSGEQYF
NA	TRBJ2-2	TRBD1	TRBV7-8	TGTGCCAGCAGCTTAGTGGGGACAGGGAACACCGGGGAGCTGTTTTTT	CASSLVGTGNTGELFF
NA	TRBJ1-2	TRBD1	TRBV10-3	TGTGCCATCAGTGAGTTTGGGACAGGGTATGGCTACACCTTC	CAISEFGTGYGYTF
NA	TRBJ1-2	TRBD1	TRBV2	TGTGCCAGCAGCCTCCGGGACAGCTCTAACTATGGCTACACCTTC	CASSLRDSSNYGYTF
few	TRBJ1-6	TRBD1	TRBV19	TGTGCCAGTAGTATGATACAGGGGTGGAATTCACCCCTCCACTTT	CASSMIQGWNSPLHF
NA	TRBJ2-1	TRBD2	TRBV7-6	TGTGCCAGCAGCTTAGGGAGCGGGGTCTACAATGAGCAGTTCTTC	CASSLGSGVYNEQFF
NA	TRBJ2-5	NA	TRBV18	TGTGCCAGCTCACGAAGCGCTCTACAAGAGACCCAGTACTTC	CASSRSALQETQYF
NA	TRBJ2-5	TRBD1	TRBV3-1/TRBV3-2	TGTGCCAGCAGCCCGGTGGACAGGGCCCAAGAGACCCAGTACTTC	CASSPVDRAQETQYF
NA	TRBJ1-5	TRBD1	TRBV19	TGTGCCAGTACCGCGGACAGGGCCTATCAGCCCCAGCATTTT	CASTADRAYQPQHF
NA	TRBJ2-1	TRBD2	TRBV6-1	TGTGCCAGCAGTGAAGCGGATAAGCGGGGGCGCTACAATGAGCAGTTCTTC	CASSEADKRGRYNEQFF
once	TRBJ2-3	NA	TRBV4-2	TGTGCCAGCAGCCAACCACCGACAGGCACAGATACGCAGTATTTT	CASSQPPTGTDTQYF
NA	TRBJ1-4	NA	TRBV6-5	TGTGCCAGCAGTTATAACGGGGGGCAGGAAAAAAAACTGTTTTTT	CASSYNGGQEKKLFF
NA	TRBJ2-3	TRBD2	TRBV3-1/TRBV3-2	TGTGCCAGCAGCCACCCCGGGGGGGCCACAGATACGCAGTATTTT	CASSHPGGATDTQYF
NA	TRBJ2-2	NA	TRBV5-1	TGCGCCAGCAGCTTGGGTGGACTACTGAACACCGGGGAGCTGTTTTTT	CASSLGGLLNTGELFF
NA	TRBJ2-1	NA	TRBV4-2	TGTGCCAGCAGCCAAGAGGGCCCCCTAGCGATTCCGTTCTTC	CASSQEGPLAIPFF
NA	TRBJ1-1	NA	TRBV27	TGTGCCAGCAGTTCGGGGGTGAACACTGAAGCTTTCTTT	CASSSGVNTEAFF
NA	TRBJ1-3	NA	TRBV5-7	TGTGCCAGCAGCTTGGTGGCTCATGATGGTGGAAACACCATATATTTT	CASSLVAHDGGNTIYF
NA	TRBJ2-1	NA	TRBV2	TGTGCCAGCAGGGAGGACTTCAAGGATGAGCAGTTCTTC	CASREDFKDEQFF
NA	TRBJ2-1	TRBD2	TRBV4-2	TGTGCCAGCAGCCAGGTCGCCCCCGGGCTAGCGGGGGGGCATGAGCAGTTCTTC	CASSQVAPGLAGGHEQFF
medium-sized	TRBJ1-2	TRBD1	TRBV4-3	TGCGCCAGCAGCCAAGGGGACAGTGGAGGCTACACCTTC	CASSQGDSGGYTF
NA	TRBJ2-7	TRBD1	TRBV5-1	TGCGCCAGCAGCTTGGGGACAGGGGTCTCCTACGAGCAGTACTTC	CASSLGTGVSYEQYF
NA	TRBJ2-6	TRBD1	TRBV5-1	TGCGCCAGCAGCCGTCCCGGGACAGGGACCGGGGCCAACGTCCTGACTTTC	CASSRPGTGTGANVLTF
NA	TRBJ1-5	NA	TRBV19	TGTGCCAGTAGTATGTTAAATCAGCCCCAGCATTTT	CASSMLNQPQHF
NA	TRBJ1-2	TRBD1	TRBV7-9	TGTGCCAGCAGCCCGGGACAGGGGATAGGAGGCTACACCTTC	CASSPGQGIGGYTF
NA	TRBJ2-1	NA	TRBV12-3/TRBV12-4	TGTGCCAGCAGTTTACGGGGGAATGAGCAGTTCTTC	CASSLRGNEQFF
NA	TRBJ1-2	NA	TRBV14	TGTGCCAGCAGCCAAGATAGCGGGAACTACACCTTC	CASSQDSGNYTF
NA	TRBJ1-2	NA	TRBV6-5	TGTGCCAGCAGTTACTCTATGGGTCGCGGCTATGGCTACACCTTC	CASSYSMGRGYGYTF
NA	TRBJ1-6	TRBD1	TRBV27	TGTGCCAGCTGGAGGACAGGCCATAATTCACCCCTCCACTTT	CASWRTGHNSPLHF
NA	TRBJ2-2	NA	TRBV7-2	TGTGCCAGCAGCACACTAGTCCCCGGGGAGCTGTTTTTT	CASSTLVPGELFF
NA	TRBJ1-4	TRBD1	TRBV4-2	TGTGCCAGCAGCCAAGGCAGGGGGCGCAATGAAAAACTGTTTTTT	CASSQGRGRNEKLFF
NA	TRBJ2-3	TRBD2	TRBV10-3	TGTGCCATCAGTATCGCTAGCGGAGATACGCAGTATTTT	CAISIASGDTQYF
few	TRBJ2-2	TRBD1	TRBV3-1/TRBV3-2	TGTGCCAGCAGCAGGGGACAGAGCACCGGGGAGCTGTTTTTT	CASSRGQSTGELFF
NA	TRBJ2-3	NA	TRBV9	TGTGCCAGCAGCGCTGGGACTAGCACAGATACGCAGTATTTT	CASSAGTSTDTQYF
NA	TRBJ2-3	NA	TRBV29-1	TGCAGCGTTGAGGTAGGAGCAGATACGCAGTATTTT	CSVEVGADTQYF
NA	TRBJ2-5	NA	TRBV5-1	TGCGCCAGCAGCTTGTTTTCGGTGGAGACCCAGTACTTC	CASSLFSVETQYF
NA	TRBJ1-6	TRBD1	TRBV5-1	TGCGCCAGCAGCCCGGACAGGGGTTCACCCCTCCACTTT	CASSPDRGSPLHF
NA	TRBJ2-1	TRBD1	TRBV14	TGTGCCAGCAGCCCGATTTTTGGGACAGGGAACGATGAGCAGTTCTTC	CASSPIFGTGNDEQFF
NA	TRBJ2-5	TRBD2	TRBV2	TGTGCCAGCAGTGAAGCGGGCCTAGCGGGGATATACGGGGAGACCCAGTACTTC	CASSEAGLAGIYGETQYF
NA	TRBJ2-6	NA	TRBV7-2	TGTGCCAGCAGCTTTGACAGGAGCTCTGGGGCCAACGTCCTGACTTTC	CASSFDRSSGANVLTF